This T cell receptor beta chain was documented in a study of CD8 T cells in Susac syndrome. Broader study findings: In Susac syndrome, the CD4+ T cell repertoires did not show clonal expansion.

RNA totalling about 0.5 to 1 ug underwent reverse transcription with random hexamers. The CDR3 of TCR beta was amplified by immunoSEQ multiplex PCR across 54 Vbeta and 13 Jbeta. MiXCR was run by TCRdb on the immunoSEQ multiplex PCR reads, yielding one entry per CDR3 protein. The sample gives roughly 180,000 distinct CDR3 sequences, over 90% of which show up once; 0.085% to 0.1% is in the top ten. V shed 3 bases and J 5 bases; nucleotides not matched to a gene: 7. CDR1 and CDR2 from the germline V gene are LGHDT and YNNKEL (reference sequence). The CDR3 covers 17 residues. Points on this clonotype: Its antigen is unknown.

The origin of this receptor is a human donor with Susac syndrome. The material sequenced was CD4+ T cells from PBMCs. J is TRBJ2-3 and V is TRBV3-1; TRBD2 matches 14 bases. The CDR3, as DNA: TGTGCCAGCAGCCAGTCGACTAGCGGGAGGGCCGGAGATACGCAGTATTTT. Protein product: CASSQSTSGRAGDTQYF.